This entry lists 8 T cell receptor beta chains sequenced from one sample in a study of cytomegalovirus exposure and HLA in healthy donors. Sequencing used immunoSEQ multiplex PCR; TCRdb keeps in-frame clones, though not all of them. The sample lists about 160,000 clones, about nine tenths occurring once. The sequencing input was PBMCs. All receptors derive from a woman aged 18-29 years in good health and CMV-seropositive.

The genes are TRBV27 and TRBJ2-3, with D tentatively TRBD1 (6 bases). The V gene lost 6 bases and the J gene lost 11 bases, with 21 bases spanning the gap. This CDR3 spans 14 amino acids. Per germline, CDR1 MNHEY and CDR2 SMNVEV (reference sequence). DNA for the CDR3: TGTGCCAGCAGCTTAGAAGACAGGTCACAGGGGCAGTATTTT. The encoded protein is CASSLEDRSQGQYF.

The chain has TRBV5-6 and TRBJ1-4; 10 bases map to TRBD1. The CDR3 totals 14 residues. CDR1 and CDR2 (germline): SGHDT, YYEEEE. Losses at the gene ends were 5 bases for V and 7 bases for J; bases not matched to a gene: 5. Here the CDR3 reads CASSRDRGGEKLFF. The DNA of the CDR3 is TGTGCCAGCAGTCGGGACAGGGGTGGTGAAAAACTGTTTTTT.

The V gene is TRBV10-3, the J gene TRBJ2-7, with TRBD2 identical over 13 bases. V was clipped by 8 bases and J by 5 bases; unmatched bases: 6. The CDR3 runs to 14 residues. CDR1 is ENHRY, CDR2 SYGVKD, per germline. The chain's CDR3 is CAIGGLAGWDEQYF. The CDR3 DNA sequence: TGTGCCATCGGGGGACTAGCGGGATGGGACGAGCAGTACTTC.

CDR3: CAISETSGAGSYEQYF. The CDR3 DNA follows: TGTGCCATCAGTGAAACTAGCGGGGCCGGCTCCTACGAGCAGTACTTC. The chain is built from TRBV10-3 and TRBJ2-7, with 10 bases identical to TRBD2. Germline V gene sequence: CDR1 ENHRY, CDR2 SYGVKD. With V trimmed by 3 bases and J by 0 bases, 5 bases remained unmatched. The CDR3 spans 16 residues.

The chain links TRBV7-9 to TRBJ2-1, with D hard to call. The V end was cut by 1 base, the J end by 10 bases, with 5 bases between. Germline CDR1 and CDR2: SEHNR and FQNEAQ (reference sequence). This CDR3 comprises 11 residues. CDR3 residues: CASSLGQEQFF. The CDR3 DNA follows: TGTGCCAGCAGCTTAGGGCAGGAGCAGTTCTTC. Full variable domain (missing parts from reference TRBV7-9 and TRBJ2-1): DTGVSQNPRHKITKRGQNVTFRCDPISEHNRLYWYRQTLGQGPEFLTYFQNEAQLEKSRLLSDRFSAERPKGSFSTLEIQRTEQGDSAMYLCASSLGQEQFFGPGTRLTVL.

This chain uses TRBV10-3 with TRBJ2-2; perhaps TRBD1 as D (6 bases). Germline CDR1 and CDR2: ENHRY and SYGVKD. The CDR3 sequence is 13 residues long. Trimming removed 10 bases at V and 6 bases at J, with 15 bases between. The CDR3 DNA reads TGTGCCACCACAGGGTTCCTTGCCGGGGAGCTGTTTTTT. It specifies CATTGFLAGELFF.

This rearrangement joins TRBV30 to TRBJ1-2; D is perhaps TRBD1 (6 bases). Looked up from germline, CDR1 is GTSNPN and CDR2 is SVGIG (reference sequence). Trimming took 3 bases from V and 6 from J, leaving 23 bases between them. The CDR3 extends over 16 amino acids. The CDR3 region has the DNA TGTGCCTGGAGAGAACGACGCAACTGGGGGCTAGATGGCTACACCTTC. This codes for CAWRERRNWGLDGYTF.

V and J are TRBV6-1 and TRBJ2-1; TRBD2 aligns across 10 bases. Per the germline V gene, CDR1 is MNHNS and CDR2 is SASEGT. V was pared by 3 bases and J by 8 bases, with 7 bases of the junction left unmatched. This CDR3 is 15 amino acids long. The CDR3 protein is CASSDEGLASDEQFF. The CDR3 region has the DNA TGTGCCAGCAGTGATGAGGGACTAGCGTCGGATGAGCAGTTCTTC.